The 6 T cell receptor beta chains reported below all come from one sample, sequenced in a study of blood T cells in healthy people across ages. Primers used in a second PCR of about 6 to 11 cycles were a sample-barcoded 5' primer and a J-beta primer mix. One entry per CDR3 protein, called by TCRdb with MiXCR from the 5' RACE reads. The data show roughly 1,500,000 distinct CDR3 sequences, approximately 42% seen once. Input material: blood. These receptors were taken from a woman in her late teens or twenties in good health.

V gene TRBV9 combines with J gene TRBJ1-6; 7 nucleotides line up with TRBD1. The CDR3 sequence is 14 residues long. Per the germline V gene, CDR1 is SGDLS and CDR2 is YYNGEE. V lost 2 bases, J lost 9 bases, and 5 bases stayed unmatched. The CDR3 DNA reads TGTGCCAGCAGCGTCGACAGGGCGGTTTCACCCCTCCACTTT. The encoded protein is CASSVDRAVSPLHF.

This clonotype was detected a few times. The rearrangement uses TRBV6-6 and TRBJ2-7, with D hard to call. Germline-derived CDR1 and CDR2 are MNHNY and SVGAGI (reference sequence). V shed 5 bases and J shed 4 bases, with 18 bases lying between them. The CDR3 covers 15 residues. CDR3 sequence reads: CASSPPQAGGYEQYF. The CDR3 nucleotides are TGTGCCAGCAGTCCCCCCCAGGCCGGTGGATACGAGCAGTACTTC.

The chain uses TRBV6-6 and TRBJ2-7; TRBD1 matches at 7 bases. J was trimmed by 2 bases and V by 6 bases; bases with no gene match: 13. The germline gives CDR1 MNHNY, CDR2 SVGAGI (reference sequence). This CDR3 comprises 16 residues. The CDR3 spells CASRILTGASTYEQYF. CDR3 bases: TGTGCCAGCAGGATTCTCACAGGGGCCAGCACCTACGAGCAGTACTTC.

This clonotype occurred a few times. This chain uses TRBV3-1 with TRBJ1-2; no definite D call. Germline V gene sequence: CDR1 LGHDT, CDR2 YNNKEL (reference sequence). The V end lost 1 base, the J end lost 4 bases, and 10 bases lay between the germline ends. The length of the CDR3 is 14 residues. The CDR3 protein is CASSQGTTSYGYTF. The CDR3 DNA follows: TGTGCCAGCAGCCAAGGGACTACCTCCTATGGCTACACCTTC.

About this clonotype itself: At one boundary the junction diverges from the germline segment, which might be a read error. The chain couples TRBV3-1 to TRBJ2-5, with 10 nucleotides matching TRBD2. CDR3 size: 16 residues. The germline V gene encodes CDR1 LGHDT and CDR2 YNNKEL (reference sequence). The CDR3 is CASCQERAGGPETQYF. For the CDR3, the DNA is TGTGCCAGCTGCCAAGAGCGAGCGGGAGGGCCAGAGACCCAGTACTTC.

The chain couples TRBV6-1 to TRBJ2-1; D is unresolved. CDR3 length: 13 residues. Germline CDR1 is MNHNS and CDR2 is SASEGT. V dropped 2 bases and J dropped 10 bases, with 12 bases sitting between them. In DNA, the CDR3 is TGTGCCAGCAGTGAAATATGGTTGGGCGAGCAGTTCTTC. Its protein product is CASSEIWLGEQFF.